The 26 T cell receptor beta chains presented below share a single source sample, sequenced in a study of Ad26.COV2.S vaccination and SARS-CoV-2 variants. The protocol was immunoSEQ multiplex PCR, while the TCRdb copy is restricted to in-frame clones and leaves out a portion. The sample has hundreds of thousands of clones; 88% are singletons. Treatment meaning: roughly 18 received Ad26.COV2.S at low or high dose, single or two shots; about five received placebo; per-sample allocation not given. Day 63 after the first injection of vaccine or placebo was the sampling time. The starting material was peripheral blood, obtained in a trial of Ad26.COV2.S vaccine versus placebo. All receptors come from a person between 18 and 65 years old who received the Ad26.COV2.S COVID-19 vaccine or a placebo.

The CDR3 bases are TGTGCCAGCAGCCAAGAGAGGGGGGCCGGGCCCCAGCATTTT. Encoded protein: CASSQERGAGPQHF. The V call is TRBV7-8, the J call TRBJ1-5; tentative D call: TRBD1 (6 bases). V was shortened by 5 bases and J by 9 bases, with 17 bases between the two germline ends. The germline V gene has CDR1 SGHVS and CDR2 FQNEAQ. The CDR3 consists of 14 residues.

The V gene is TRBV6-6, the J gene TRBJ1-4; 8 nucleotides match TRBD1. CDR1 is MNHNY and CDR2 is SVGAGI in the germline V gene (reference sequence). With V trimmed by 4 bases and J by 3 bases, 7 bases remained unmatched. This CDR3 is 16 amino acids long. CDR3 nucleotide sequence: TGTGCCAGCAGTTCACAAGGACAGGGAGCTAATGAAAAACTGTTTTTT. Encoded protein: CASSSQGQGANEKLFF.

This clone was picked up one time. This rearrangement joins TRBV19 to TRBJ1-1; 8 positions match TRBD1. CDR1 and CDR2 (germline): LNHDA, SQIVND (reference sequence). The CDR3 covers 17 residues. V lost 3 bases, J lost 2 bases, and 11 bases stayed unmatched. DNA for the CDR3: TGTGCCAGTAGTATTCAGGGGGCGCGGCGGGGAAACACTGAAGCTTTCTTT. This gives the protein CASSIQGARRGNTEAFF. Variable domain in full (rest from reference TRBV19 and TRBJ1-1): DGGITQSPKYLFRKEGQNVTLSCEQNLNHDAMYWYRQDPGQGLRLIYYSQIVNDFQKGDIAEGYSVSREKKESFPLTVTSAQKNPTAFYLCASSIQGARRGNTEAFFGQGTRLTVV.

The genes are TRBV3-1 (or the pseudogene TRBV3-2) and TRBJ1-5; D may be TRBD1 (6 bases). The CDR3 loop spans 17 amino acids. Germline values: CDR1 LGHDT, CDR2 YNNKEL (reference sequence). Trimming pared 4 bases from V and 3 bases from J, leaving 19 bases between. DNA of the CDR3: TGTGCCAGCAGCCCCGCGATACCAGGGGATCACAATCAGCCCCAGCATTTT. Its protein product is CASSPAIPGDHNQPQHF.

The chain joins TRBV6-7 to TRBJ1-5; perhaps TRBD1 as D (5 bases). TRBV6-7 is an ORF for which the function is uncertain. The CDR3 runs 16 residues. With 0 bases removed from V and 6 bases from J, the gap between germline ends came to 15 bases. CDR3 DNA: TGTGCCAGCAGTTACTCCTTTTGGGGGTGTCGTCAGCCCCAGCATTTT. This codes for CASSYSFWGCRQPQHF.

This chain uses TRBV7-6 with TRBJ1-5; maybe TRBD1 (6 bases). The CDR3 has 15 residues. V lost 1 base and J 2 bases, leaving 9 bases between the germline ends. Germline V gene sequence: CDR1 SGHVS, CDR2 FNYEAQ. CDR3 region: CASSLEEGGNQPQHF. The CDR3 nucleotides are TGTGCCAGCAGCTTAGAGGAGGGGGGCAATCAGCCCCAGCATTTT. Supplemented by reference TRBV7-6 and TRBJ1-5, the full variable domain reads GAGVSQSPRYKVTKRGQDVALRCDPISGHVSLYWYRQALGQGPEFLTYFNYEAQQDKSGLPNDRFSAERPEGSISTLTIQRTEQRDSAMYRCASSLEEGGNQPQHFGDGTRLSIL.

The rearrangement uses TRBV11-3 and TRBJ1-6; D possibly corresponds to TRBD1 (5 bases). This CDR3 contains 15 residues. Deletions cut 5 bases from V and 5 bases from J, with 13 bases between. Germline-derived CDR1 and CDR2 are SGHNT and YENEEA. The CDR3 DNA follows: TGTGCCAGCAGCCTTACCGGGACGAATAATTCACCCCTCCACTTT. This gives the protein CASSLTGTNNSPLHF.

The chain carries TRBV7-2 and TRBJ2-3; no reliable D call. V was cut by 5 bases and J by 8 bases, with 20 bases left in between. The germline CDR1 and CDR2 sequences are SGHTA and FQGNSA. This CDR3 has 15 amino acids. The CDR3 here is CASSPMMGGTTTQYF. The CDR3 DNA reads TGTGCCAGCAGCCCCATGATGGGCGGAACAACTACGCAGTATTTT.

The CDR3 is CASSSGRTDTGELFF. The CDR3 coding sequence is TGCGCCAGCAGCTCCGGACGGACTGACACCGGGGAGCTGTTTTTT. The rearrangement uses TRBV5-1 and TRBJ2-2; tentatively, D is TRBD2 (5 bases). V lost 3 bases to trimming and J lost 3 bases, with 12 bases between them. The CDR3 runs 15 residues. Germline CDR1 SGHRS, CDR2 YFSETQ.

This rearrangement joins TRBV6-6 to TRBJ2-1, with 9 bases lining up with TRBD2. This CDR3 has 20 amino acids. V shed 6 bases and J 0 bases; nucleotides not matched to a gene: 18. Germline lookup yields CDR1 MNHNY and CDR2 SVGAGI (reference sequence). The CDR3 sequence is CASSHGTSRNSRHSYNEQFF. The DNA of the CDR3 is TGTGCCAGCAGCCACGGGACTAGCCGCAATAGCCGCCACTCCTACAATGAGCAGTTCTTC.

This sequence joins TRBV3-1 (or the pseudogene TRBV3-2) and TRBJ2-3, with TRBD2 matching over 14 bases. Losses at the gene ends were 3 bases for V and 6 bases for J; bases not matched to a gene: 8. The length of the CDR3 is 17 residues. Germline V lookup: CDR1 LGHDT, CDR2 YNNKEL (reference sequence). The CDR3 region is CASSQLTSGRARDTQYF. The CDR3 DNA is TGTGCCAGCAGCCAGTTGACTAGCGGGAGGGCCCGGGATACGCAGTATTTT.

The V gene is TRBV28, the J gene TRBJ1-5; D remains unclear. V lost 6 bases and J lost 1, with 13 bases in between. Germline loops: CDR1 MDHEN, CDR2 SYDVKM. The CDR3 runs 15 residues. CDR3 in amino acids: CASRPDTPSNQPQHF. The CDR3 DNA follows: TGTGCCAGCAGACCAGACACTCCAAGCAATCAGCCCCAGCATTTT.

This chain connects TRBV7-3 to TRBJ2-5, with no clear D. This CDR3 has 15 amino acids. CDR1 is SGHTA and CDR2 is FQGTGA in the germline V gene. Trimming took off 5 bases at V and 5 bases at J, with 18 bases between the two ends. CDR3 bases: TGTGCCAGCAGCCAAACTGGTATGGGGTCGGAGACCCAGTACTTC. The encoded protein is CASSQTGMGSETQYF.

The V and J genes are TRBV4-1 and TRBJ1-2, with unresolved D. Germline CDR1 and CDR2: MGHRA and YSYEKL. The CDR3 spans 12 residues. Deletions cut 1 base from V and 4 bases from J, with 4 bases between. The CDR3 here is CASSQGAYGYTF. The DNA of the CDR3 is TGCGCCAGCAGCCAAGGCGCCTATGGCTACACCTTC.

The chain joins TRBV9 to TRBJ2-2; D ambiguous. Germline V lookup: CDR1 SGDLS, CDR2 YYNGEE. Trimming stripped 0 bases from V and 6 bases from J, with 6 bases between. This CDR3 is 13 amino acids long. The CDR3 sequence is CASSVVVPGELFF. The DNA of the CDR3 is TGTGCCAGCAGCGTAGTAGTACCCGGGGAGCTGTTTTTT.

The rearrangement links TRBV5-3 to TRBJ1-4; 8 bases align to TRBD1. Being an ORF, TRBV5-3 has a function that is uncertain. Germline trimming cut 4 bases from V and 7 bases from J; bases unmatched to any gene: 6. The CDR3 spans 14 residues. The CDR3 nucleotides read TGTGCCAGAAGCCGCCGGGACAGGATTGAAAAACTGTTTTTT. This translates into CARSRRDRIEKLFF.

The V call is TRBV5-4, the J call TRBJ2-2, with D possibly TRBD1 on 5 matching bases. The CDR3 length is 15 residues. V lost 1 base, J lost 4 bases, and 11 bases lay in between. The germline gives CDR1 SGHNT, CDR2 YYREEE (reference sequence). The CDR3 is CASSLPGSGTGELFF. Written as DNA, the CDR3 is TGTGCCAGCAGCTTGCCAGGGTCGGGCACCGGGGAGCTGTTTTTT.

V usage is TRBV5-8 and J usage is TRBJ1-5, with D possibly being TRBD1 (5 bases). Germline V gene data show CDR1 as SGHTS and CDR2 as YDEGEE. V was clipped by 2 bases and J by 2 bases, with 26 bases between them. The CDR3 is made up of 20 amino acids. CDR3 bases: TGTGCCAGCAGCTTAGGGTTCGAGACAGACTATTCCTTGGGCAATCAGCCCCAGCATTTT. Its protein is CASSLGFETDYSLGNQPQHF.

This rearrangement joins TRBV11-2 to TRBJ2-1, with TRBD2 matching 11 bases. Germline V gene data show CDR1 as SGHAT and CDR2 as FQNNGV. The CDR3 is 15 residues long. Germline trimming cut 7 bases from V and 9 bases from J; bases unmatched to any gene: 11. As DNA, the CDR3 is TGTGCCAGCACCCACTGGCTAGCGGGAGGTAGTGAGCAGTTCTTC. The encoded protein is CASTHWLAGGSEQFF.

This chain connects TRBV7-9 to TRBJ1-3, with 7 bases lining up with TRBD1. In germline, CDR1 is SEHNR, CDR2 FQNEAQ (reference sequence). Germline trimming cut 6 bases from V and 4 bases from J; bases unmatched to any gene: 3. The CDR3 has 13 amino acids. In DNA, the CDR3 is TGTGCCAGCAGTCGGGACAGCGGAAACACCATATATTTT. Translated, it gives CASSRDSGNTIYF. Full variable domain (outside the CDR3, taken from reference TRBV7-9 and TRBJ1-3): DTGVSQNPRHKITKRGQNVTFRCDPISEHNRLYWYRQTLGQGPEFLTYFQNEAQLEKSRLLSDRFSAERPKGSFSTLEIQRTEQGDSAMYLCASSRDSGNTIYFGEGSWLTVV.

V and J are TRBV4-3 and TRBJ1-1, with D possibly TRBD1 on 6 matching bases. Trimming pared 0 bases from V and 3 bases from J, leaving 14 bases between. Germline V lookup: CDR1 LGHNA, CDR2 YSLEER. The CDR3 is 16 amino acids. Here the CDR3 reads CASSQDTTGSYTEAFF. CDR3 coding DNA: TGCGCCAGCAGCCAAGATACCACAGGGTCATACACTGAAGCTTTCTTT.

The V gene is TRBV29-1, the J gene TRBJ2-5, with D perhaps TRBD2 (6 bases). CDR3 length: 14 residues. CDR1 is SQVTM and CDR2 is ANQGSEA in the germline V gene. The V end lost 6 bases, the J end lost 1 base, and 15 bases lay between the germline ends. CDR3 sequence: CSVPTGAGQETQYF. In DNA form, the CDR3 reads TGCAGCGTACCCACCGGAGCGGGCCAAGAGACCCAGTACTTC. Drawing the rest from reference TRBV29-1 and TRBJ2-5, the complete variable domain is SAVISQKPSRDICQRGTSLTIQCQVDSQVTMMFWYRQQPGQSLTLIATANQGSEATYESGFVIDKFPISRPNLTFSTLTVSNMSPEDSSIYLCSVPTGAGQETQYFGPGTRLLVL.

This chain connects TRBV9 to TRBJ1-5; TRBD1 might be the D (6 bases). V lost 2 bases and J 5 bases, leaving 11 bases between the germline ends. CDR3 length: 14 amino acids. CDR1 is SGDLS and CDR2 is YYNGEE in the germline V gene. The DNA for the CDR3 is TGTGCCAGCAGCGTCGGACAGTTAGATCAGCCCCAGCATTTT. This sequence encodes CASSVGQLDQPQHF.

The genes are TRBV29-1 and TRBJ2-7; 10 nucleotides match TRBD1. CDR1 and CDR2 (germline): SQVTM, ANQGSEA. This CDR3 is 14 amino acids long. Losses at the gene ends were 1 base for V and 7 bases for J; bases not matched to a gene: 7. The CDR3 loop reads CSVEGGTGAGEQYF. The CDR3 DNA reads as TGCAGCGTTGAAGGCGGGACAGGGGCCGGGGAGCAGTACTTC.

The chain recombines TRBV3-1 (or the pseudogene TRBV3-2) with TRBJ1-3, with D perhaps matching TRBD1 (6 bases). Germline V lookup: CDR1 LGHDT, CDR2 YNNKEL (reference sequence). Trimming left V 2 bases short and J 6 bases short, with 11 bases between. The CDR3 consists of 14 residues. The CDR3 sequence: CASSQTGSLNTIYF. As DNA, the CDR3 is TGTGCCAGCAGCCAAACAGGGAGCTTAAACACCATATATTTT.

V and J are TRBV20-1 and TRBJ2-5, with D unresolved. The germline gives CDR1 DFQATT, CDR2 SNEGSKA (reference sequence). The CDR3 loop spans 10 amino acids. Trimming shortened V by 2 bases and J by 9 bases, and 7 bases separated the two germline ends. CDR3 sequence reads: CSARNSPQYF. CDR3 nucleotides: TGCAGTGCTAGAAACAGTCCCCAGTACTTC.